The clone carrying this T cell receptor (beta chain) was seen a few times. Its antigen is not known. CDR3 length: 14 amino acids. With V trimmed by 7 bases and J by 2 bases, 7 bases remained unmatched. Germline CDR1 and CDR2: SQVTM and ANQGSEA. This sample is drawn from a study of blood T cells in healthy people across ages. Study outcomes and limitations: Long-lived donors exceeded aged donors in naive CD4+ cells and diversity.

Next came a second PCR, run for about 7 to 12 cycles, which used a sample-barcoded 5' primer along with a J-beta primer mix. Tags on each cDNA molecule came from a template-switch adaptor with 12 random nucleotides. MiXCR, run by TCRdb on the 5' RACE reads, gives a single entry per CDR3 protein. The sample yields roughly 700,000 distinct CDR3 sequences, roughly 49% seen once. Researchers report isolating at least 6.5 million PBMCs per sample. Sequencing was performed on blood. The TCR comes from a woman in her fifties or sixties in good health. The rearrangement uses TRBV29-1 and TRBJ2-2; TRBD1 matches 7 bases. CDR3 sequence reads: CSGETGLNTGELFF. CDR3 in DNA: TGCAGCGGCGAGACAGGGCTTAACACCGGGGAGCTGTTTTTT.